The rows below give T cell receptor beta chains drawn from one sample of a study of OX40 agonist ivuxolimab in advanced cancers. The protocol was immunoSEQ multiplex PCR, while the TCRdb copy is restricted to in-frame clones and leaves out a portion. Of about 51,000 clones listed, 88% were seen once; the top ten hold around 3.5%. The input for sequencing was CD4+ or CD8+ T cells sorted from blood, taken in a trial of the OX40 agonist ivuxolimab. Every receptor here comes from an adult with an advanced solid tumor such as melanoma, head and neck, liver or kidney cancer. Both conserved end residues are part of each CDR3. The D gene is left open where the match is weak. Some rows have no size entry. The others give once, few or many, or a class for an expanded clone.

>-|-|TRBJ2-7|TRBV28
CASSLGLYEQYF
TGTGCCAGCAGTTTAGGGTTGTACGAGCAGTACTTC
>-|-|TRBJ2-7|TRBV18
CASSPDRSYEQYF
TGTGCCAGCTCACCTGACAGGTCATACGAGCAGTACTTC
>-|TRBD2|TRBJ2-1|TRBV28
CASSLAGVANEQFF
TGTGCCAGCAGCCTAGCGGGAGTAGCTAATGAGCAGTTCTTC
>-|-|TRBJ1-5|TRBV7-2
CASSLGVQPQHF
TGTGCCAGCAGCTTAGGAGTTCAGCCCCAGCATTTT
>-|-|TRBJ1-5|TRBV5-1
CASSLDSSSQPQHF
TGCGCCAGCAGCTTAGACTCCAGCAGCCAGCCCCAGCATTTT
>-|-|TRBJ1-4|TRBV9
CASSVAGVANEKLFF
TGTGCCAGCAGCGTAGCGGGAGTTGCTAATGAAAAACTGTTTTTT
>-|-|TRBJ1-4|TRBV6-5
CASSYRGSDEKLFF
TGTGCCAGCAGTTATAGGGGGTCGGATGAAAAACTGTTTTTT
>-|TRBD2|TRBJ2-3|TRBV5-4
CAWSSAGGTDTQYF
TGTGCCTGGAGTTCAGCGGGGGGCACAGATACGCAGTATTTT
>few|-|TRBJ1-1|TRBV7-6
CASSLSKGTEAFF
TGTGCCAGCAGCTTATCCAAGGGGACTGAAGCTTTCTTT
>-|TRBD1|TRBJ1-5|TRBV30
CAYGQGHQPQHF
TGTGCCTACGGACAGGGCCATCAGCCCCAGCATTTT
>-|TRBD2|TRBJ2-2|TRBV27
CASSPALAANTGELFF
TGTGCCAGCAGTCCTGCCCTAGCGGCTAACACCGGGGAGCTGTTTTTT
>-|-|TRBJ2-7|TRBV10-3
CAISEGPQRQATKEIDEQYF
TGTGCCATCAGTGAGGGTCCCCAAAGACAGGCTACTAAGGAGATCGACGAGCAGTACTTC
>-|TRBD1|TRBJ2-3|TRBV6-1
CASTDRGPTDTQYF
TGTGCCAGCACTGACAGGGGGCCGACAGATACGCAGTATTTT
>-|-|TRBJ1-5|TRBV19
CASSIRQTSGQPQHF
TGTGCCAGTAGTATTCGGCAGACCAGCGGTCAGCCCCAGCATTTT
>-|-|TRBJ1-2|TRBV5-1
CASSLSNYGYTF
TGCGCCAGCAGTTTGTCTAACTATGGCTACACCTTC
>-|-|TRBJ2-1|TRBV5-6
CASSAPRTDEQFF
TGTGCCAGCAGCGCCCCTCGGACAGATGAGCAGTTCTTC
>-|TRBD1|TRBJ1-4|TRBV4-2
CASSHPGQGNEKLFF
TGTGCCAGCAGCCATCCGGGACAGGGGAATGAAAAACTGTTTTTT
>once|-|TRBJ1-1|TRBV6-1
CASSGLWTGVYAFF
TGTGCCAGCAGTGGACTTTGGACGGGAGTATATGCTTTCTTT
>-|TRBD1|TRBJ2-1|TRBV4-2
CASSQEGQGDNEQFF
TGTGCCAGCAGCCAAGAGGGACAGGGGGATAATGAGCAGTTCTTC